Listed below are T cell receptor beta chains from one sample, sequenced in a study of T-cell reconstitution after alpha-beta-depleted transplantation in children. TCRdb passed the PCR reads through MiXCR, listing each CDR3 protein once. The sample consists of 200,000 to 300,000 distinct CDR3 sequences, 9.5% to 15% of them appearing once. The sample here was PBMCs from the stem cell graft donor, taken from the stem cell graft. Source of these receptors: a human donor who donated a stem cell graft to a child with acute lymphoblastic leukemia. Each CDR3 is given with its conserved first and last residue. A D gene is named only where the DNA matches it firmly. Size is stated for part of the rows, as once, few or many counts, or as a class when the clone is expanded.

abundance,v_gene,d_gene,j_gene,CDR3aa,CDR3nt
many,TRBV29-1,.,TRBJ2-1,CSEKSGFYNEQFF,TGCAGCGAGAAGAGCGGTTTCTACAATGAGCAGTTCTTC
few,TRBV6-1,.,TRBJ2-5,CASSPGGTLMYQETQYF,TGTGCCAGCAGTCCGGGTGGGACACTCATGTACCAAGAGACCCAGTACTTC
once,TRBV20-1,TRBD2,TRBJ2-1,CMRNGRATEQFF,TGCATGCGGAACGGGAGGGCCACTGAGCAGTTCTTC
.,TRBV30,TRBD2,TRBJ2-7,CAWTKEDGRAFGQYF,TGTGCCTGGACTAAGGAGGACGGGAGGGCCTTCGGGCAGTACTTC
many,TRBV5-1,.,TRBJ2-5,CASSLDGTQETQYF,TGCGCCAGCAGCTTGGACGGGACTCAAGAGACCCAGTACTTC
few,TRBV4-3,.,TRBJ1-1,CASSQDSLRKTEAFF,TGCGCCAGCAGCCAAGATTCACTTCGGAAAACTGAAGCTTTCTTT
many,TRBV5-5,.,TRBJ1-1,CASSPGVVAFF,TGTGCCAGCAGCCCGGGGGTGGTGGCTTTCTTT
.,TRBV7-8,TRBD2,TRBJ2-4,CASSIGTIEAKNIQYF,TGTGCCAGCAGCATCGGGACTATCGAAGCCAAAAACATTCAGTACTTC
many,TRBV7-9,.,TRBJ1-2,CASSSGGRYTF,TGTGCCAGCAGCTCGGGGGGGCGCTACACCTTC
many,TRBV6-2/TRBV6-3,.,TRBJ2-7,CASSFPSGVAESPYEQYF,TGTGCCAGCAGTTTCCCGTCCGGTGTAGCGGAAAGCCCCTACGAGCAGTACTTC
many,TRBV5-1,TRBD1,TRBJ2-2,CASSYLGQGNTGELFF,TGCGCCAGCAGCTACCTGGGACAGGGTAACACCGGGGAGCTGTTTTTT
many,TRBV10-3,.,TRBJ1-5,CAISESGDQPQHF,TGTGCCATCAGTGAGTCGGGGGATCAGCCCCAGCATTTT
many,TRBV6-2/TRBV6-3,.,TRBJ2-7,CASSYVHSSYEQYF,TGTGCCAGCAGTTATGTTCACAGCTCCTACGAGCAGTACTTC
many,TRBV12-3/TRBV12-4,.,TRBJ2-7,CASSLDGVTDEQYF,TGTGCCAGCAGTTTAGACGGGGTAACGGACGAGCAGTACTTC
many,TRBV6-5,TRBD1,TRBJ1-2,CASSYGTGRNGYTF,TGTGCCAGCAGTTACGGGACAGGGCGTAATGGCTACACCTTC
many,TRBV7-9,.,TRBJ2-7,CASSPARGYEQYF,TGTGCCAGCAGCCCGGCCAGGGGATACGAGCAGTACTTC
.,TRBV3-1,.,TRBJ1-1,CASSHAQTPRAFF,TGTGCCAGCAGCCACGCCCAGACGCCTCGGGCTTTCTTT
many,TRBV28,.,TRBJ2-6,CASSFEEDSGANVLTF,TGTGCCAGCAGCTTCGAAGAGGACTCTGGGGCCAACGTCCTGACTTTC
.,TRBV10-2,.,TRBJ2-5,CASSARTYQETQYF,TGCGCCAGCAGTGCACGGACGTACCAAGAGACCCAGTACTTC
many,TRBV25-1,.,TRBJ2-7,CASRWGFYEQYF,TGTGCCAGCAGATGGGGGTTCTACGAGCAGTACTTC
.,TRBV20-1,TRBD1,TRBJ1-2,CSARDTFSGGSNYGYTF,TGCAGTGCTAGAGACACCTTTTCAGGGGGCTCGAACTATGGCTACACCTTC
many,TRBV29-1,.,TRBJ2-7,CSVSEAGPYEQYF,TGCAGCGTTTCTGAGGCCGGCCCCTACGAGCAGTACTTC
.,TRBV25-1,.,TRBJ1-6,CASSNQGGNSPLHF,TGTGCCAGCAGTAACCAGGGAGGTAATTCACCCCTCCACTTT
many,TRBV29-1,.,TRBJ2-3,CSVGRGGWGVTDTQYF,TGCAGCGTTGGGAGGGGGGGTTGGGGGGTCACAGATACGCAGTATTTT
many,TRBV12-3/TRBV12-4,TRBD1,TRBJ2-7,CASSSSDRPEQYF,TGTGCCAGCAGTTCCTCGGACAGGCCAGAGCAGTACTTC
.,TRBV24-1,.,TRBJ1-2,CATSDHRQRYTF,TGTGCCACCAGTGACCACCGACAGCGCTACACCTTC
many,TRBV28,.,TRBJ1-5,CASTPRGWHVNQPQHF,TGTGCCAGCACCCCTCGAGGGTGGCATGTCAATCAGCCCCAGCATTTT
many,TRBV28,.,TRBJ2-1,CASSSQRWYSYNEQFF,TGTGCCAGCAGTTCTCAGCGGTGGTACTCCTACAATGAGCAGTTCTTC
once,TRBV30,.,TRBJ2-7,CACLAGFEQYF,TGTGCCTGCCTTGCAGGGTTCGAGCAGTACTTC
many,TRBV7-2,.,TRBJ1-5,CASGGLGQPQHF,TGTGCCAGCGGGGGGCTGGGTCAGCCCCAGCATTTT
many,TRBV27,.,TRBJ2-2,CASSFSQGGGELFF,TGTGCCAGCAGTTTCAGCCAGGGGGGCGGGGAGCTGTTTTTT
many,TRBV27,.,TRBJ2-1,CASSIQGGSYNEQFF,TGTGCCAGCAGTATACAGGGAGGTTCCTACAATGAGCAGTTCTTC
many,TRBV10-1,.,TRBJ2-3,CASSESVDSTDTQYF,TGCGCCAGCAGTGAGTCGGTGGACAGCACAGATACGCAGTATTTT
many,TRBV11-2,TRBD2,TRBJ2-1,CASSHSGGAYNEQFF,TGTGCCAGCAGCCACAGCGGGGGCGCATACAATGAGCAGTTCTTC
many,TRBV3-1,TRBD1,TRBJ1-5,CASSQGTGDHGAQHF,TGTGCCAGCAGCCAAGGGACAGGGGACCATGGGGCCCAGCATTTT
many,TRBV29-1,.,TRBJ2-7,CSVGGGQAEQYF,TGCAGCGTGGGGGGGGGCCAGGCGGAGCAGTACTTC
many,TRBV11-2,TRBD1,TRBJ1-1,CASSLGRPGQGFAAFF,TGTGCCAGCAGCTTAGGAAGACCGGGACAGGGGTTTGCAGCTTTCTTT
many,TRBV7-9,.,TRBJ2-4,CASSSGAENIQYF,TGTGCCAGCAGCTCCGGGGCAGAAAACATTCAGTACTTC
many,TRBV9,TRBD1,TRBJ2-3,CASSPTGQISTDTQYF,TGTGCCAGCAGCCCGACGGGACAGATTAGCACAGATACGCAGTATTTT
.,TRBV3-1,.,TRBJ1-1,CASTRGLGLSFTEAFF,TGTGCCAGCACCCGCGGCCTGGGGTTAAGTTTCACTGAAGCTTTCTTT
.,TRBV30,.,TRBJ2-7,CAWSPSLRRGWGHF,TGTGCCTGGAGTCCCTCATTGAGACGGGGATGGGGCCACTTC
many,TRBV7-6,TRBD1,TRBJ2-1,CASSLSDRGAYNEQFF,TGTGCCAGCAGCTTAAGTGACAGGGGCGCCTACAATGAGCAGTTCTTC
many,TRBV28,.,TRBJ1-1,CASRLADEAFF,TGTGCCAGCAGACTTGCCGATGAAGCTTTCTTT
.,TRBV5-1,.,TRBJ1-1,CASRLTPLTGSDTEAFF,TGCGCCAGCAGACTCACCCCACTTACAGGGTCGGACACTGAAGCTTTCTTT
many,TRBV20-1,.,TRBJ1-4,CSAQKPDRNEKLFF,TGCAGTGCCCAAAAACCCGATCGTAATGAAAAACTGTTTTTT
many,TRBV29-1,TRBD2,TRBJ2-7,CSASGIVDEQYF,TGCAGCGCTAGCGGGATAGTCGACGAGCAGTACTTC
few,TRBV19,.,TRBJ1-5,CASSIGRNQPQHF,TGTGCCAGTAGTATCGGCCGCAATCAGCCCCAGCATTTT
many,TRBV4-2,.,TRBJ2-7,CASSHKVTPHRDEQYF,TGTGCCAGCAGTCACAAAGTTACACCCCACAGGGACGAGCAGTACTTC
many,TRBV30,TRBD2,TRBJ2-3,CAWGLAGTDTQYF,TGTGCCTGGGGACTAGCGGGAACGGATACGCAGTATTTT
many,TRBV28,.,TRBJ1-3,CASSLVRITGNTIYF,TGTGCCAGCAGTTTGGTCAGGATAACTGGAAACACCATATATTTT
many,TRBV29-1,.,TRBJ2-1,CSARGLKNEQFF,TGCAGTGCCAGGGGATTAAAAAATGAGCAGTTCTTC
many,TRBV29-1,.,TRBJ1-4,CSVAGAVGEKLFF,TGCAGCGTCGCAGGGGCGGTGGGTGAAAAACTGTTTTTT
few,TRBV6-6,.,TRBJ2-5,CASSYVQETQYF,TGTGCCAGCAGTTACGTCCAAGAGACCCAGTACTTC